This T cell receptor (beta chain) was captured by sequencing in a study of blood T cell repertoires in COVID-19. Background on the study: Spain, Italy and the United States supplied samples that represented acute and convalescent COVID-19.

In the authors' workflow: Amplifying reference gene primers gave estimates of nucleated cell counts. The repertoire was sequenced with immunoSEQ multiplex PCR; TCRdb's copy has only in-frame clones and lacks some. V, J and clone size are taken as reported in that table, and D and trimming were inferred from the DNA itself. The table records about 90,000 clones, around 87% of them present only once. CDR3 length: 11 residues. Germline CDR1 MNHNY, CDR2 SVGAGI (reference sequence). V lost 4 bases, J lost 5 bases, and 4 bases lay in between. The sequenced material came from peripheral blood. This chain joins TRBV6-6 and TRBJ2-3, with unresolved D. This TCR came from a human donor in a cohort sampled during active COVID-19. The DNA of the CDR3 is TGTGCCAGCAGTTCCGTAGATACGCAGTATTTT. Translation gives CASSSVDTQYF.